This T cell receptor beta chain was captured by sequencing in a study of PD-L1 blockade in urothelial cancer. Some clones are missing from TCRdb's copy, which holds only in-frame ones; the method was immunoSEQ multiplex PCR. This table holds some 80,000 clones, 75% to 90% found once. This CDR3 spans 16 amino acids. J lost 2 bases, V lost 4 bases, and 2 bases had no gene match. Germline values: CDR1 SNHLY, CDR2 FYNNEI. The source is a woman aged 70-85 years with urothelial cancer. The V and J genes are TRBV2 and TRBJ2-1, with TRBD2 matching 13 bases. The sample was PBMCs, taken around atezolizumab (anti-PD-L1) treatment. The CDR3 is CASSGTSGGTYNEQFF. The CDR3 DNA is TGTGCCAGCAGTGGGACTAGCGGGGGAACCTACAATGAGCAGTTCTTC.